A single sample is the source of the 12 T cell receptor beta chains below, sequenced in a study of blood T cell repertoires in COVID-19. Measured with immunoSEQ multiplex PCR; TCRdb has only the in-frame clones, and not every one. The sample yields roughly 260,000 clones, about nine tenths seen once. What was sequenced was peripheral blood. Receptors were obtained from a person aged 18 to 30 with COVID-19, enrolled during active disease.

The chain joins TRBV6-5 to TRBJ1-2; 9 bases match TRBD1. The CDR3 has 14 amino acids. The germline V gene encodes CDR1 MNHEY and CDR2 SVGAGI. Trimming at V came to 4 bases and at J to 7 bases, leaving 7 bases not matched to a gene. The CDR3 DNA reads TGTGCCAGCAGTTCACAGGGGGCGGGAGGTGGCTACACCTTC. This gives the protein CASSSQGAGGGYTF.

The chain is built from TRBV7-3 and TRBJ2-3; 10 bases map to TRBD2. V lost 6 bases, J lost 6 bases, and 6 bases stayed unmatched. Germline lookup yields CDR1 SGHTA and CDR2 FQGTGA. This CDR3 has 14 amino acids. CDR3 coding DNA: TGTGCCAGCAGTTGGACTAGCGGTACGGATACGCAGTATTTT. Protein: CASSWTSGTDTQYF. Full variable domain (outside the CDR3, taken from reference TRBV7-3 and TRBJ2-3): GAGVSQTPSNKVTEKGKYVELRCDPISGHTALYWYRQSLGQGPEFLIYFQGTGAADDSGLPNDRFFAVRPEGSVSTLKIQRTERGDSAVYLCASSWTSGTDTQYFGPGTRLTVL.

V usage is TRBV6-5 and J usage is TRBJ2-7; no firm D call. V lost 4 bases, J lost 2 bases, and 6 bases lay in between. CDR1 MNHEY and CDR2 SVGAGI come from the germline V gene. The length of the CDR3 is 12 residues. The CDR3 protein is CASSSLPYEQYF. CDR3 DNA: TGTGCCAGCAGTTCACTTCCCTACGAGCAGTACTTC.

The CDR3 region has the DNA TGTGCCAGCAGCACAGCAAGGGGCTATAATGAAAAACTGTTTTTT. Encoded protein: CASSTARGYNEKLFF. The V call is TRBV5-8, the J call TRBJ1-4, with a possible D match to TRBD1 (5 bases). The ends were cut back, 4 bases at V and 4 bases at J, with 14 bases in the middle. Germline CDR1 and CDR2: SGHTS and YDEGEE. The CDR3 spans 15 residues.

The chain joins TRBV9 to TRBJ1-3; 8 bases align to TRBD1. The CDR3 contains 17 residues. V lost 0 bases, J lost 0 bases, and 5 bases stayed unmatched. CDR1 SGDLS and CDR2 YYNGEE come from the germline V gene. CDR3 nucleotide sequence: TGTGCCAGCAGCGTAGGGGGACAGGCTTACTCTGGAAACACCATATATTTT. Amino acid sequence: CASSVGGQAYSGNTIYF.

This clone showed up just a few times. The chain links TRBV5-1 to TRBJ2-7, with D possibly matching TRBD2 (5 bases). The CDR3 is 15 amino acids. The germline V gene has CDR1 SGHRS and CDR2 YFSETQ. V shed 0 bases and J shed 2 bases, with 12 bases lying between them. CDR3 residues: CASSLVGGLTYEQYF. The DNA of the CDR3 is TGCGCCAGCAGCTTGGTGGGCGGGCTAACCTACGAGCAGTACTTC. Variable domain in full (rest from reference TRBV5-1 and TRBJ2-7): KAGVTQTPRYLIKTRGQQVTLSCSPISGHRSVSWYQQTPGQGLQFLFEYFSETQRNKGNFPGRFSGRQFSNSRSEMNVSTLELGDSALYLCASSLVGGLTYEQYFGPGTRLTVT.

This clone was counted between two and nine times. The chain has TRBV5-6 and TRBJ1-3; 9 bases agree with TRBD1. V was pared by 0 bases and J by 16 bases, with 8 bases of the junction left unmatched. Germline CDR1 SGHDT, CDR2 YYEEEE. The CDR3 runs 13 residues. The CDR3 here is CASSLERDRVFYF. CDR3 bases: TGTGCCAGCAGCTTGGAGAGGGACAGGGTCTTCTATTTT.

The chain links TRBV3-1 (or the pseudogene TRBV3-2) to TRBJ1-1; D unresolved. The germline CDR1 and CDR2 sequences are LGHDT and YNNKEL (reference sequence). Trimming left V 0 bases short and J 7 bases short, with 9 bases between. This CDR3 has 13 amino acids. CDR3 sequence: CASSQERADEAFF. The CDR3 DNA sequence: TGTGCCAGCAGCCAAGAGCGGGCAGATGAAGCTTTCTTT.

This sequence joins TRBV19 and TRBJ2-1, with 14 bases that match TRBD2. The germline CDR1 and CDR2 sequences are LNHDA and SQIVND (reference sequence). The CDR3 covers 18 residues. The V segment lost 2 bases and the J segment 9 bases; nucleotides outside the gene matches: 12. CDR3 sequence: CASSIPPGLAGEGGEQFF. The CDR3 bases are TGTGCCAGTAGTATACCGCCGGGACTAGCGGGAGAGGGTGGTGAGCAGTTCTTC.

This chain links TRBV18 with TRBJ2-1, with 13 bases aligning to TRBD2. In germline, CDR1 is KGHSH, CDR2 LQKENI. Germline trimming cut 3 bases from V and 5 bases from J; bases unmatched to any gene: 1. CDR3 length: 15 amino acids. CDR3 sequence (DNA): TGTGCCAGCTCACCCGGGACTAGCGGGAACAATGAGCAGTTCTTC. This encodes CASSPGTSGNNEQFF.

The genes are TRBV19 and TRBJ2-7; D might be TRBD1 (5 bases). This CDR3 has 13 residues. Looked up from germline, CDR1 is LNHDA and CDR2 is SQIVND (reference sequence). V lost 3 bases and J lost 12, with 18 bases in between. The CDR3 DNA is TGTGCCAGTAGTATTGGTCCAGGGCGAGTGCTGTACTTC. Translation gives CASSIGPGRVLYF. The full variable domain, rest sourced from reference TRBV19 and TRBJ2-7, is DGGITQSPKYLFRKEGQNVTLSCEQNLNHDAMYWYRQDPGQGLRLIYYSQIVNDFQKGDIAEGYSVSREKKESFPLTVTSAQKNPTAFYLCASSIGPGRVLYFGPGTRLTVT.

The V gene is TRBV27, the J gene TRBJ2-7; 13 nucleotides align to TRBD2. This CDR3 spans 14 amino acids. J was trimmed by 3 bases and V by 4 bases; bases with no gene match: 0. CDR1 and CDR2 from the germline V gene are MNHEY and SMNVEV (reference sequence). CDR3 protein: CASSWTSGSYEQYF. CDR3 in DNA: TGTGCCAGCAGTTGGACTAGCGGGAGCTACGAGCAGTACTTC.